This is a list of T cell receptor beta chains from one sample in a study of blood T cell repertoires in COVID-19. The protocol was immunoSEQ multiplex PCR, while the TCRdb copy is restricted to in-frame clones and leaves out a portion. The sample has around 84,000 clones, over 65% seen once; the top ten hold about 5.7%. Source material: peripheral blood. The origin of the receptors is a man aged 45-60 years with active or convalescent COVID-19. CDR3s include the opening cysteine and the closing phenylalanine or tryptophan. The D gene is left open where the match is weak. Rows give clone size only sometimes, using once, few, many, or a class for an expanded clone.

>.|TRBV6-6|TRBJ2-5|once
TGTGCCAGCAGTTACAGTCACTACCCCCAACAAGAGACCCAGTACTTC
CASSYSHYPQQETQYF
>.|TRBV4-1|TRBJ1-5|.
TGCGCCAGCAGCCAAGATCGGGCAGGGACAAATCAGCCCCAGCATTTT
CASSQDRAGTNQPQHF
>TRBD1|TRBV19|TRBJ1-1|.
TGTGCCAGTAGTTCGTGGACAGGGGGGAACACTGAAGCTTTCTTT
CASSSWTGGNTEAFF
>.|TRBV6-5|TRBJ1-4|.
TGTGCCAGCAGTTACTTCGGTCCAGGGGATCATGAAAAACTGTTTTTT
CASSYFGPGDHEKLFF
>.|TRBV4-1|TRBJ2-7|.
TGCGCCAGCAGCCAAGTTGACGGAGCCTACGAGCAGTACTTC
CASSQVDGAYEQYF
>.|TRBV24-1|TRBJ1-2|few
TGTGCCACCAGGACTCCCGGTAGGGGCTCTGCTAACTATGGCTACACCTTC
CATRTPGRGSANYGYTF
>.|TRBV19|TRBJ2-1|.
TGTGCCAGTAGTCAGGGGGAGGATTACTCCTACAATGAGCAGTTCTTC
CASSQGEDYSYNEQFF
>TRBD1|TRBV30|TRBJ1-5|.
TGTGCCTGGAGTCCCCTCGGACAGGGGGATCAGCCCCAGCATTTT
CAWSPLGQGDQPQHF
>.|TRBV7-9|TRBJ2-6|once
TGTGCCAGCAGCCTAGGACTGCACTCTGGGGCCAACGTCCTGACTTTC
CASSLGLHSGANVLTF
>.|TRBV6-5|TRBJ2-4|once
TGTGCCAGCAGTTACTCGAGAGACGGGGAAAACATTCAGTACTTC
CASSYSRDGENIQYF
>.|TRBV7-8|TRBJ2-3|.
TGTGCCAGCAGCTTAGCCCGGGGAACAGATACGCAGTATTTT
CASSLARGTDTQYF
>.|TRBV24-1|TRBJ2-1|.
TGTGCCACCAGTGACCCCGCAAGAGTTGAGCAGTTCTTC
CATSDPARVEQFF
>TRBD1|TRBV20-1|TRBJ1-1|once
TGCAGTGCTAGTGCAGGGGGATACACTGAAGCTTTCTTT
CSASAGGYTEAFF
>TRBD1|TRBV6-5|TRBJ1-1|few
TGTGCCAGCACCAGCGACAGGGCGGGCACTGAAGCTTTCTTT
CASTSDRAGTEAFF
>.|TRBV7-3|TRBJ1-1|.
TGTGCCAGCAGCTTACAGGCGAACACTGAAGCTTTCTTT
CASSLQANTEAFF
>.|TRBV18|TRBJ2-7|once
TGTGCCAGCTCACCACCGGCAGGGTCCCACGAGCAGTACTTC
CASSPPAGSHEQYF
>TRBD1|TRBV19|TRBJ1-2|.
TGTGCCAGTAGTCCCACGGGACAGGGATATGGCTACACCTTC
CASSPTGQGYGYTF
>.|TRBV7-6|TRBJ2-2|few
TGTGCCAGCAGCTTAGTTGCAGGGGATGGGGCCGGGGAGCTGTTTTTT
CASSLVAGDGAGELFF
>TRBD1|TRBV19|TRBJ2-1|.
TGTTCGTCAAGGGGGCGGGTTCGGAGCTCCTACAATGAGCAGTTCTTC
CSSRGRVRSSYNEQFF
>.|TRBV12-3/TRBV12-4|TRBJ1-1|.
TGTGCCAGCAGTTTTGGGGGGGCGTTGGAAGCTTTCTTT
CASSFGGALEAFF
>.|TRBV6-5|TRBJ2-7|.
TGTGCCAGCAGTTACTCCCGGGTGGGGCCCTCCTACGAGCAGTACTTC
CASSYSRVGPSYEQYF
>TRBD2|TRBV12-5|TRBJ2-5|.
TGTGCTAGTGGTTTGAGGCTAGCGGGGGAGACCCAGTACTTC
CASGLRLAGETQYF
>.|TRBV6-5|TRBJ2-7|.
TGTGCCAGCAGTTCGGGGGGCCTTTCCTACGAGCAGTACTTC
CASSSGGLSYEQYF
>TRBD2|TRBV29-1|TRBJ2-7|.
TGCAGCGTTGACGGGGGGGGAGTAGTCAACGAGCAGTACTTC
CSVDGGGVVNEQYF
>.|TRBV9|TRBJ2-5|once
TGTGCCAGCAGCGTACAGTCGGACTCGGGGACCCAGTACTTC
CASSVQSDSGTQYF
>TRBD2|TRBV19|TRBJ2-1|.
TGTGCCAGTTCCCTAGGGGCTAGCGGGGGGTCCTCCGAGTATGAGCAGTTCTTC
CASSLGASGGSSEYEQFF
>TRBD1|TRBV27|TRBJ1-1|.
TGTGCCAGCAGTTCCCTACGACCGGGACAGGGGCGACAGAACACTGAAGCTTTCTTT
CASSSLRPGQGRQNTEAFF
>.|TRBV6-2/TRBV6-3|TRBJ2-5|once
TGTGCCAGCAGTCCAACCTCAACGGCCAGGGGTAGGGAGACCCAGTACTTC
CASSPTSTARGRETQYF
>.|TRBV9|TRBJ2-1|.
TGTGCCAGCAGCGTAGTAGCGATGAGCTCCTACAATGAGCAGTTCTTC
CASSVVAMSSYNEQFF
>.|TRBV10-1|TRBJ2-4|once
TGCGCCAGCAGACGCGGAGGGATAGCCAAAAACATTCAGTACTTC
CASRRGGIAKNIQYF
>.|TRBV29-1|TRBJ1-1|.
TGCAGCGTTGCCAGGGGAGGGATGAACACTGAAGCTTTCTTT
CSVARGGMNTEAFF